This TCR beta chain was retrieved from a study of CD4+ T cells in melanoma. As for this clone: Its antigen is undetermined.

General study findings and limits: Reportedly, melanoma neoantigen-specific CD4+ T cells showed varied differentiation states.

Method: immunoSEQ multiplex PCR; TCRdb's copy keeps in-frame clones and lacks some. This sample has 9,600 or so clones, with more than 60% found just once. V was clipped by 4 bases and J by 1 base, with 11 bases between them. CDR1 and CDR2 from the germline V gene are SGHRS and YFSETQ. This CDR3 region has 14 residues. The TCR originated in a human donor with melanoma. The sequencing input was cells from a culture (not recorded whether cultured in vitro). V is TRBV5-1 and J is TRBJ1-1; weak D call: TRBD1 (5 bases). The CDR3 reads CASSVYTGNTEAFF. For the CDR3, the DNA is TGCGCCAGCAGCGTGTATACAGGGAACACTGAAGCTTTCTTT.